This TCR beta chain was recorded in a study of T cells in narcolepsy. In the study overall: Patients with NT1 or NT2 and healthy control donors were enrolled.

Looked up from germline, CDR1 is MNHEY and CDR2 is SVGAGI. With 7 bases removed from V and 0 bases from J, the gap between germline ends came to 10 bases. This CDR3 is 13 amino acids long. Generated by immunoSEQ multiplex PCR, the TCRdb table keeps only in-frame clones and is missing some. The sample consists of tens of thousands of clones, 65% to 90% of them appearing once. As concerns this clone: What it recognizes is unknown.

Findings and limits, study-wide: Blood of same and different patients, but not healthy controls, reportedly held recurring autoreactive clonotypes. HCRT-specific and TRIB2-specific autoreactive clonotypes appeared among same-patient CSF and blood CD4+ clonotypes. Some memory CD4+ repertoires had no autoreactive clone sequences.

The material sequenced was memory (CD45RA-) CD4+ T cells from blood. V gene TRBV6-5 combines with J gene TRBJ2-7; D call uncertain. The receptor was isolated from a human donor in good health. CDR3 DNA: TGTGCCAGCACCCGACCAAGCTCCTACGAGCAGTACTTC. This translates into CASTRPSSYEQYF.